The present T cell receptor (beta chain) was sequenced within a study of control samples from healthy donors and cancer patients. Sequenced by immunoSEQ multiplex PCR; TCRdb stores in-frame clones only, minus some. The sample table sets out approximately 190,000 clones. Sequencing input: blood. The clonotype comes from a woman in her twenties or thirties in good health.

In DNA, the CDR3 is TGTGCCAGCAGCTGGGCGGGACAGGGGAGCACTGAAGCTTTCTTT. Translating it yields CASSWAGQGSTEAFF. The chain carries TRBV7-2 and TRBJ1-1; 10 positions agree with TRBD1. The germline V gene has CDR1 SGHTA and CDR2 FQGNSA. V lost 4 bases, J lost 4 bases, and 6 bases stayed unmatched. The CDR3 totals 15 residues.